What follows are 8 T cell receptor beta chains derived from one specimen sequenced in a study of blood T cell repertoires in COVID-19. Here immunoSEQ multiplex PCR was the method, and the copy in TCRdb shows in-frame clones only, minus some. The data show fewer than 500,000 clones, with approximately 77% seen just once and around 1.1% held by the top ten. Sequencing was carried out using peripheral blood. The origin of the receptors is a human donor with acute or convalescent COVID-19. The donor label of this sample is uncertain.

The chain joins TRBV3-1 (or the pseudogene TRBV3-2) to TRBJ1-6; D gene unclear. This CDR3 has 13 amino acids. Germline CDR1 LGHDT, CDR2 YNNKEL (reference sequence). V was clipped by 2 bases and J by 9 bases, with 8 bases between them. The CDR3 DNA is TGTGCCAGCAGCCAACGGGTGGGTTCACCCCTCCACTTT. Protein: CASSQRVGSPLHF.

The gene calls are TRBV4-2 and TRBJ2-3; D might be TRBD2 (6 bases). Trimming left V 0 bases short and J 0 bases short, with 13 bases between. The CDR3 extends over 17 amino acids. The germline V gene encodes CDR1 LGHNA and CDR2 YNFKEQ. The chain's CDR3 is CASSQDTLGTSTDTQYF. The CDR3 DNA is TGTGCCAGCAGCCAAGATACGCTCGGGACTAGCACAGATACGCAGTATTTT.

A single count supports this clone. The rearrangement links TRBV7-9 to TRBJ1-1, with 7 bases aligning to TRBD1. Trimming at V came to 5 bases and at J to 6 bases, leaving 9 bases not matched to a gene. Germline CDR1 SEHNR, CDR2 FQNEAQ (reference sequence). The CDR3 is 14 residues long. Written as DNA, the CDR3 is TGTGCCAGCAGCAAAACAGGGGATCAGGCTGAAGCTTTCTTT. Its translation: CASSKTGDQAEAFF.

The rearrangement joins TRBV3-1 (or the pseudogene TRBV3-2) to TRBJ1-1; D might be TRBD1 (5 bases). V lost 5 bases to trimming and J lost 5 bases, with 15 bases between them. Germline V gene sequence: CDR1 LGHDT, CDR2 YNNKEL (reference sequence). CDR3 length: 14 residues. The CDR3 loop reads CASSTIRAATEAFF. For the CDR3, the DNA is TGTGCCAGCAGCACAATCAGGGCGGCGACTGAAGCTTTCTTT.

V gene TRBV7-6 combines with J gene TRBJ2-2; possible D gene TRBD1, 5 bases. V lost 3 bases and J lost 6, with 14 bases in between. Germline CDR1 and CDR2: SGHVS and FNYEAQ. This CDR3 is 15 amino acids long. The CDR3: CASSLGQFQSGELFF. The CDR3 DNA reads TGTGCCAGCAGCTTGGGGCAGTTTCAGTCCGGGGAGCTGTTTTTT.

In this sample, this clone turned up many times. J is TRBJ1-6 and V is TRBV6-4, with 11 positions matching TRBD1. Germline V CDR1 and CDR2: MRHNA, SNTAGT. V was pared by 2 bases and J by 9 bases, with 0 bases of the junction left unmatched. The CDR3 is 14 residues long. The CDR3, as DNA: TGTGCCAGCAGTGACGGGACAGGGGGTTCACCCCTCCACTTT. Amino acid sequence: CASSDGTGGSPLHF.

V is TRBV6-5 and J is TRBJ1-3, with 9 bases lining up with TRBD1. The CDR3 is 14 amino acids. The trim removed 4 bases at V and 6 bases at J, leaving 4 bases unmatched. Per germline, CDR1 MNHEY and CDR2 SVGAGI. For the CDR3, the DNA is TGTGCCAGCAGTTGGGACAGGGTTTTAAACACCATATATTTT. Its protein product is CASSWDRVLNTIYF.

This clone was observed once. The V and J genes are TRBV19 and TRBJ1-2, with 7 bases that match TRBD1. This CDR3 region has 15 residues. Germline V CDR1 and CDR2: LNHDA, SQIVND (reference sequence). V trimming: 7 bases; J trimming: 1 base; junction bases outside the gene matches: 9. CDR3 sequence reads: CASKTGTAINYGYTF. The CDR3 nucleotides are TGTGCCAGTAAGACTGGGACAGCTATTAACTATGGCTACACCTTC.